Listed here are 25 T cell receptor beta chains from one sample, sequenced in a study of cytomegalovirus exposure and HLA in healthy donors. The PCR had 60 Vbeta and 13 Jbeta primers. Clones were read by immunoSEQ multiplex PCR, and TCRdb kept only the in-frame ones, dropping some. This sample yields about 200,000 clones, of which about 85% are seen a single time; around 0.98% belongs to the top ten. Sequenced sample: PBMCs. The source is a boy aged 2 to 10 in good health and CMV-seronegative.

The rearrangement joins TRBV14 to TRBJ1-1; perhaps TRBD1 as D (6 bases). The CDR3 has 13 amino acids. Germline V gives CDR1 SGHDN, CDR2 FVKESK. V was clipped by 4 bases and J by 7 bases, with 13 bases between them. CDR3 protein: CASSPGVFGEAFF. In nucleotides, the CDR3 is TGTGCCAGCAGCCCAGGGGTTTTCGGTGAAGCTTTCTTT.

V is TRBV2 and J is TRBJ1-4; TRBD1 aligns across 7 bases. Unmatched junction bases numbered 7, after V lost 2 bases and J lost 7 bases. This CDR3 comprises 15 residues. Per germline, CDR1 SNHLY and CDR2 FYNNEI. This CDR3 is CASSELQGSGEKLFF. CDR3 in DNA: TGTGCCAGCAGTGAATTACAGGGGAGTGGTGAAAAACTGTTTTTT.

J is TRBJ2-2 and V is TRBV9, with D perhaps TRBD1 (5 bases). CDR3 size: 17 residues. The V and J ends lost 0 bases and 4 bases respectively, with 16 bases between them. Germline V gene sequence: CDR1 SGDLS, CDR2 YYNGEE. The CDR3 is CASSVAPQAGLTGELFF. DNA of the CDR3: TGTGCCAGCAGCGTAGCCCCTCAGGCAGGGCTCACCGGGGAGCTGTTTTTT. The full variable domain, completed using reference TRBV9 and TRBJ2-2, is DSGVTQTPKHLITATGQRVTLRCSPRSGDLSVYWYQQSLDQGLQFLIQYYNGEERAKGNILERFSAQQFPDLHSELNLSSLELGDSALYFCASSVAPQAGLTGELFFGEGSRLTVL.

The chain is built from TRBV7-2 and TRBJ2-3, with 7 bases lining up with TRBD2. The CDR3 loop spans 17 amino acids. Trimming removed 3 bases from V and 5 bases from J; junction bases left unmatched: 14. Per the germline V gene, CDR1 is SGHTA and CDR2 is FQGNSA. CDR3 region: CASSFRGGVGRGDTQYF. CDR3 DNA sequence: TGTGCCAGCAGCTTCCGGGGAGGGGTGGGGAGGGGAGATACGCAGTATTTT. Complete variable domain (other parts from reference TRBV7-2 and TRBJ2-3): GAGVSQSPSNKVTEKGKDVELRCDPISGHTALYWYRQSLGQGLEFLIYFQGNSAPDKSGLPSDRFSAERTGGSVSTLTIQRTQQEDSAVYLCASSFRGGVGRGDTQYFGPGTRLTVL.

The chain recombines TRBV6-4 with TRBJ2-3; 7 nucleotides align to TRBD1. The V segment lost 2 bases and the J segment 5 bases; nucleotides outside the gene matches: 4. The CDR3 runs to 14 residues. CDR1 and CDR2 (germline): MRHNA, SNTAGT. The CDR3: CASSDQGDEDTQYF. The CDR3 nucleotides read TGTGCCAGCAGTGACCAGGGGGATGAAGATACGCAGTATTTT.

V usage is TRBV27 and J usage is TRBJ2-1, with 9 bases identical to TRBD2. This CDR3 has 15 amino acids. V lost 0 bases and J lost 3; bases outside the gene matches: 0. Germline loops: CDR1 MNHEY, CDR2 SMNVEV (reference sequence). CDR3 in DNA: TGTGCCAGCAGTTTATCAGCGGGGGGCTACAATGAGCAGTTCTTC. This encodes CASSLSAGGYNEQFF.

V is TRBV5-1 and J is TRBJ1-4, with TRBD1 identical over 8 bases. This CDR3 comprises 16 residues. The germline CDR1 and CDR2 sequences are SGHRS and YFSETQ. Trimming removed 4 bases from V and 5 bases from J; junction bases left unmatched: 10. This CDR3 reads CASSKDRAPPNEKLFF. DNA of the CDR3: TGCGCCAGCAGCAAGGACAGGGCCCCACCGAATGAAAAACTGTTTTTT. Filled out from reference TRBV5-1 and TRBJ1-4, the complete variable domain reads KAGVTQTPRYLIKTRGQQVTLSCSPISGHRSVSWYQQTPGQGLQFLFEYFSETQRNKGNFPGRFSGRQFSNSRSEMNVSTLELGDSALYLCASSKDRAPPNEKLFFGSGTQLSVL.

This chain uses TRBV18 with TRBJ1-6; D is uncertain. V dropped 2 bases and J dropped 5 bases, with 10 bases sitting between them. In germline, CDR1 is KGHSH, CDR2 LQKENI. This CDR3 has 15 residues. DNA of the CDR3: TGTGCCAGCTCACCAACCGCTCCAGATAATTCACCCCTCCACTTT. The encoded protein is CASSPTAPDNSPLHF.

This chain connects TRBV28 to TRBJ1-4; D is possibly TRBD1 (5 bases). This CDR3 spans 15 amino acids. The V gene's germline CDR1 is MDHEN and CDR2 SYDVKM. With 2 bases removed from V and 5 bases from J, the gap between germline ends came to 12 bases. This CDR3 is CASSLPQGGNEKLFF. The CDR3 nucleotides read TGTGCCAGCAGTTTACCCCAGGGAGGGAATGAAAAACTGTTTTTT.

To note about this clone: Germline and junction disagree at one end, which may indicate a read error. The rearrangement joins TRBV5-1 to TRBJ2-5, with TRBD1 identical over 8 bases. CDR1 and CDR2 (germline): SGHRS, YFSETQ. The CDR3 consists of 15 residues. CDR3 residues: CASSLATGVLETRYF. The CDR3 region has the DNA TGCGCCAGCAGCTTGGCGACAGGGGTTTTGGAGACCCGGTACTTC.

The chain couples TRBV5-6 to TRBJ2-7, with 7 bases fitting TRBD2. The CDR3 sequence is 16 residues long. Germline V gene data show CDR1 as SGHDT and CDR2 as YYEEEE. V shed 4 bases, J shed 9 bases, and the junction held 19 bases outside the gene matches. The CDR3 loop is CASSGRGEGLHGVQYF. CDR3 coding DNA: TGTGCCAGCAGCGGCCGGGGGGAAGGCCTTCATGGTGTGCAGTACTTC.

The J gene is TRBJ2-3, the V gene TRBV19; 7 bases fit TRBD2. The CDR3 is 17 residues long. The V gene end was trimmed by 4 bases and the J gene end by 0 bases; junction bases not matched to a gene: 10. Germline CDR1 LNHDA, CDR2 SQIVND (reference sequence). In DNA, the CDR3 is TGTGCCAGTAGTACCGGGGAGCGGGAACGGAGCACAGATACGCAGTATTTT. This translates into CASSTGERERSTDTQYF.

The rearrangement uses TRBV27 and TRBJ1-6, with D possibly TRBD1 on 6 matching bases. V was clipped by 5 bases and J by 8 bases, with 16 bases between them. This CDR3 region has 15 residues. Germline CDR1 and CDR2: MNHEY and SMNVEV (reference sequence). CDR3 sequence: CASSEDGAGDSPLHF. The CDR3 coding sequence is TGTGCCAGCAGTGAAGATGGGGCAGGGGATTCACCCCTCCACTTT.

The rearrangement uses TRBV6-1 and TRBJ1-3; no firm D call. This CDR3 spans 15 amino acids. V was cut by 4 bases and J by 0 bases, with 10 bases left in between. Germline-derived CDR1 and CDR2 are MNHNS and SASEGT. This CDR3 reads CASSALALSGNTIYF. The CDR3 coding sequence is TGTGCCAGCAGTGCTCTGGCTCTCTCTGGAAACACCATATATTTT.

V gene TRBV7-6 combines with J gene TRBJ2-2, with TRBD2 matching over 8 bases. This CDR3 comprises 17 residues. V was clipped by 2 bases and J by 6 bases; unmatched bases: 11. The germline V gene encodes CDR1 SGHVS and CDR2 FNYEAQ. The CDR3 spells CASSLSPGGLKAGELFF. The CDR3 coding sequence is TGTGCCAGCAGCTTATCCCCGGGGGGGCTCAAGGCCGGGGAGCTGTTTTTT.

This sequence joins TRBV28 and TRBJ1-1; D gene uncertain. Trimming removed 2 bases from V and 1 base from J, with 8 bases in between. Germline CDR1 reads MDHEN; CDR2 reads SYDVKM. This CDR3 has 14 amino acids. This CDR3 is CASSLNPGNTEAFF. The CDR3 DNA is TGTGCCAGCAGTTTAAACCCAGGGAACACTGAAGCTTTCTTT.

The CDR3 sequence is CASSGTSTPETQYF. In DNA form, the CDR3 reads TGCGCCAGCAGTGGGACTAGTACCCCAGAGACCCAGTACTTC. The V and J genes are TRBV10-2 and TRBJ2-5; 7 positions match TRBD2. CDR1 WSHSY and CDR2 SAAADI come from the germline V gene. V dropped 4 bases and J dropped 4; count of bases not matched to a gene: 6. There are 14 residues in the CDR3.

Only a few counts were recorded for this clone. Here the CDR3 reads CASSLDRWSVAEAFF. Written as DNA, the CDR3 is TGCGCCAGCAGCTTGGACAGGTGGTCAGTTGCTGAAGCTTTCTTT. This rearrangement joins TRBV5-1 to TRBJ1-1; maybe TRBD1 (5 bases). Trimming removed 0 bases from V and 6 bases from J, with 15 bases in between. There are 15 residues in the CDR3. CDR1 is SGHRS and CDR2 is YFSETQ in the germline V gene.

The J gene is TRBJ2-5, the V gene TRBV9; 11 nucleotides line up with TRBD2. Gene TRBJ2-7 matches the end of the DNA better, so the J call may be wrong. The germline gives CDR1 SGDLS, CDR2 YYNGEE. CDR3 length: 15 residues. The CDR3 region has the DNA TGTGCCAGCAACCCCGGGACTAGCGGATTCTACGAGCAGTACTTC. This sequence encodes CASNPGTSGFYEQYF.

The gene calls are TRBV30 and TRBJ2-7; TRBD2 agrees at 7 bases. Germline V CDR1 and CDR2: GTSNPN, SVGIG (reference sequence). This CDR3 has 15 amino acids. V trimming: 4 bases; J trimming: 0 bases; junction bases outside the gene matches: 9. The CDR3 spells CAWTSVGGSSYEQYF. The CDR3, as DNA: TGTGCCTGGACCTCCGTGGGGGGGAGCTCCTACGAGCAGTACTTC. Filled out from reference TRBV30 and TRBJ2-7, the complete variable domain reads SQTIHQWPATLVQPVGSPLSLECTVEGTSNPNLYWYRQAAGRGLQLLFYSVGIGQISSEVPQNLSASRPQDRQFILSSKKLLLSDSGFYLCAWTSVGGSSYEQYFGPGTRLTVT.

This sequence joins TRBV7-9 and TRBJ1-1; TRBD1 matches at 8 bases. Trimming removed 5 bases from V and 4 bases from J; junction bases left unmatched: 6. This CDR3 contains 14 residues. Germline lookup yields CDR1 SEHNR and CDR2 FQNEAQ (reference sequence). The DNA of the CDR3 is TGTGCCAGCAGCCCAAACAGGGGGGCCACTGAAGCTTTCTTT. This sequence encodes CASSPNRGATEAFF.

J is TRBJ1-6 and V is TRBV7-8; TRBD1 is a possible D gene (6 bases). V gave up 1 base and J gave up 11 bases, with 12 bases separating them. The CDR3 consists of 14 residues. From germline, CDR1 is SGHVS and CDR2 FQNEAQ. The CDR3 is CASSLVGARAPLHF. The CDR3 DNA is TGTGCCAGCAGCTTAGTGGGGGCTCGGGCACCCCTCCACTTT. The whole variable domain, remainder taken from reference TRBV7-8 and TRBJ1-6, is GAGVSQSPRYKVAKRGQDVALRCDPISGHVSLFWYQQALGQGPEFLTYFQNEAQLDKSGLPSDRFFAERPEGSVSTLKIQRTQQEDSAVYLCASSLVGARAPLHFGNGTRLTVT.

The chain couples TRBV9 to TRBJ2-5; 9 bases align to TRBD1. V lost 3 bases to trimming and J lost 4 bases; unmatched junction nucleotides: 4. This CDR3 region has 14 residues. Looked up from germline, CDR1 is SGDLS and CDR2 is YYNGEE. The CDR3 is CASSAGTGTETQYF. In DNA form, the CDR3 reads TGTGCCAGCAGCGCGGGGACAGGGACAGAGACCCAGTACTTC.

The V gene is TRBV19, the J gene TRBJ1-1; D gene uncertain. This CDR3 has 17 residues. V was pared by 1 base and J by 0 bases, with 15 bases between. Germline V lookup: CDR1 LNHDA, CDR2 SQIVND (reference sequence). CDR3 protein: CASSIAFEGDLNTEAFF. For the CDR3, the DNA is TGTGCCAGTAGTATAGCATTTGAGGGTGACCTGAACACTGAAGCTTTCTTT. Full variable domain (remainder filled in from reference TRBV19 and TRBJ1-1): DGGITQSPKYLFRKEGQNVTLSCEQNLNHDAMYWYRQDPGQGLRLIYYSQIVNDFQKGDIAEGYSVSREKKESFPLTVTSAQKNPTAFYLCASSIAFEGDLNTEAFFGQGTRLTVV.

The chain uses TRBV7-2 and TRBJ1-6; 8 bases line up with TRBD1. With V trimmed by 7 bases and J by 14 bases, 10 bases remained unmatched. The germline V gene has CDR1 SGHTA and CDR2 FQGNSA. This CDR3 spans 13 amino acids. Here the CDR3 DNA reads TGTGCCAGCACCACAGACAGGGGTCTATCCCTCCACTTT. Translation gives CASTTDRGLSLHF.